This T cell receptor beta chain was documented in a study of blood T cells in healthy people across ages. In this sample, this clonotype turned up once. Its antigen remains unidentified. CDR1 is DFQATT and CDR2 is SNEGSKA in the germline V gene (reference sequence). Trimming removed 6 bases from V and 7 bases from J; junction bases left unmatched: 14. The CDR3 runs 15 residues. A sample-barcoded 5' primer and a J-beta primer mix were used in a second PCR of roughly 7 to 11 cycles. From the 5' RACE reads, TCRdb called clonotypes with MiXCR, one entry per CDR3 protein. Here the sample spans 1,800,000 or so distinct CDR3 sequences, 39% being singletons. Overall study results and limits: Unsorted PBMC input precluded a conclusive naive versus antigen-experienced comparison.

The rearrangement joins TRBV20-1 to TRBJ2-5, with 10 positions matching TRBD2. Sequencing used blood. The receptor comes from a human donor in good health. This CDR3 is CSAIPGGTSEGTQYF. CDR3 nucleotides: TGCAGTGCGATCCCTGGAGGGACTAGCGAAGGGACCCAGTACTTC.